This TCR beta chain is from a study of CXCR3-negative and CXCR3-positive naive CD8 T cells. Turning to the study itself: The libraries together contributed 140 million or so TRB reads, each supplying about 1.5 +/- 0.3 million.

The study made its TRB cDNA libraries by 5' RACE, adding UMI labels. TCRdb re-analyzed the 5' RACE reads; it lists each CDR3 protein once, without DNA. The sample's table shows about 130,000 distinct CDR3 sequences. Points on this clonotype: Its antigen is currently unknown.

The CDR3 sequence is 16 residues long. Germline-derived CDR1 and CDR2 are LNHNV and YYDKDF (reference sequence). General observations from the study: Comparably high diversity was seen in both naive subsets, and much lower diversity in memory CD8+ cells.

The sequenced sample was naive CXCR3- CD8+ T cells from blood. Subset specified: CD45RO-CCR7+CD27+CD95- naive CD8+ T cells lacking CXCR3 (TNR3-). The receptor's source is a human donor in good health. Some clones in this sample may be carry-over from other donors' samples. The gene calls are TRBV15 and TRBJ1-2; absent DNA, TCRdb's TRBD1 call cannot be checked. CDR3: CATSRVPNPGKNGYTF.